These 18 T cell receptor beta chains originate from one sample sequenced in a study of post-analysis software for immune sequencing data. Study results and limitations: Four to six TRBV segments, including TRBV5-6, TRBV5-1 and TRBV20-1, were more frequent in patients than controls.

Unique molecular identifiers were built into the TCR beta cDNA libraries. TCRdb itself ran the PCR reads through MiXCR, one entry per CDR3 protein. Of approximately 460,000 distinct CDR3 sequences in the sample, over 35% were seen once. No antigen has been identified for these receptors. The sequencing input was blood. Receptor source: a girl aged 5 to 17 with multiple sclerosis.

This clonotype was detected ten times or more. The chain combines TRBV7-6 with TRBJ2-1; the match to TRBD2 covers 7 bases. The trim removed 6 bases at V and 0 bases at J, leaving 2 bases unmatched. The CDR3 length is 14 residues. Germline CDR1 and CDR2: SGHVS and FNYEAQ. The CDR3, as DNA: TGTGCCAGCAGGGGCGGGAGCTCCTACAATGAGCAGTTCTTC. It yields the protein CASRGGSSYNEQFF. Combining the CDR3 with reference TRBV7-6 and TRBJ2-1 gives the whole variable domain GAGVSQSPRYKVTKRGQDVALRCDPISGHVSLYWYRQALGQGPEFLTYFNYEAQQDKSGLPNDRFSAERPEGSISTLTIQRTEQRDSAMYRCASRGGSSYNEQFFGPGTRLTVL.

This clonotype appeared a few times. This chain links TRBV12-3 or TRBV12-4 with TRBJ2-7; D remains ambiguous. V lost 6 bases to trimming and J lost 4 bases, with 16 bases between them. The CDR3 runs 14 residues. The CDR3 here is CASSLGLVGYEQYF. For the CDR3, the DNA is TGTGCCAGCAGCCTAGGGCTGGTTGGTTACGAGCAGTACTTC.

There are a few counts of this clonotype. This chain uses TRBV10-3 with TRBJ2-1; no definite D call. CDR1 and CDR2 (germline): ENHRY, SYGVKD. Trimming removed 0 bases at V and 8 bases at J, with 17 bases between. CDR3 length: 16 residues. CDR3 amino acids: CAISESGVIRRYEQFF. In nucleotides, the CDR3 is TGTGCCATCAGTGAGTCTGGCGTAATACGGCGGTATGAGCAGTTCTTC.

This chain connects TRBV7-2 to TRBJ2-1; 11 bases are shared with TRBD2. The ends lost 1 base at V and 8 bases at J; junction bases unmatched: 10. Germline CDR1 reads SGHTA; CDR2 reads FQGNSA. This CDR3 is 17 amino acids long. CDR3 amino acids: CASSLVPLAGGFDEQFF. The CDR3, as DNA: TGTGCCAGCAGCTTAGTGCCCCTAGCGGGAGGATTCGATGAGCAGTTCTTC.

This clonotype was observed a few times. The V gene is TRBV20-1, the J gene TRBJ2-7, with TRBD2 matching over 7 bases. Germline V lookup: CDR1 DFQATT, CDR2 SNEGSKA (reference sequence). This CDR3 comprises 15 residues. Germline trimming cut 5 bases from V and 5 bases from J; bases unmatched to any gene: 15. The CDR3 bases are TGCAGTGCTCGGGCGGCGGGAGCAGAACCCCACGAGCAGTACTTC. Its protein is CSARAAGAEPHEQYF.

The gene calls are TRBV28 and TRBJ2-5, with D unclear. The ends were cut back, 4 bases at V and 4 bases at J, with 13 bases in the middle. CDR1 and CDR2 from the germline V gene are MDHEN and SYDVKM. CDR3 length: 14 residues. CDR3 DNA sequence: TGTGCCAGCAGTTCCAACACTCGGGCAGAGACCCAGTACTTC. Translated: CASSSNTRAETQYF.

The rearrangement uses TRBV28 and TRBJ2-1; TRBD2 aligns across 10 bases. Germline V gives CDR1 MDHEN, CDR2 SYDVKM. J gave up 4 bases and V 2 bases, and 8 bases lay outside the gene matches. The CDR3 contains 17 residues. This chain's CDR3 is CASSLTPGTSAYNEQFF. CDR3 DNA sequence: TGTGCCAGCAGTTTAACCCCCGGGACTAGCGCTTACAATGAGCAGTTCTTC.

The chain has TRBV20-1 and TRBJ2-1; D unclear. From germline, CDR1 is DFQATT and CDR2 SNEGSKA (reference sequence). CDR3 length equals 14 residues. V was shortened by 1 base and J by 13 bases, with 20 bases between the two germline ends. CDR3 DNA: TGCAGTGCTAGAGCGGAGTGGATGTTTTGGGAACAGTTCTTC. This codes for CSARAEWMFWEQFF.

This clonotype was counted a few times. The gene calls are TRBV5-1 and TRBJ2-3, with 7 bases aligning to TRBD1. Germline V gene lookup returns CDR1 SGHRS and CDR2 YFSETQ. Trimming took 6 bases from V and 5 from J; bases not matched to a gene: 9. CDR3 length: 14 residues. Written as DNA, the CDR3 is TGCGCCAGCATGGTAGGGGGCCCGGAAGATACGCAGTATTTT. Translating gives CASMVGGPEDTQYF.

The CDR3 is CASSVATGDYEQYF. CDR3 sequence (DNA): TGTGCCAGCAGCGTAGCTACAGGGGACTACGAGCAGTACTTC. V usage is TRBV9 and J usage is TRBJ2-7; 7 bases line up with TRBD1. CDR3 length: 14 amino acids. Losses at the gene ends were 0 bases for V and 3 bases for J; bases not matched to a gene: 3. Germline V lookup: CDR1 SGDLS, CDR2 YYNGEE.

This clonotype showed up just a few times. V and J are TRBV20-1 and TRBJ2-7; 10 bases are shared with TRBD2. The CDR3 has 13 amino acids. CDR1 is DFQATT and CDR2 is SNEGSKA in the germline V gene (reference sequence). V shed 8 bases and J 2 bases; nucleotides not matched to a gene: 6. CDR3 region: CSPEREGPYEQYF. The CDR3 coding sequence is TGCAGTCCCGAGCGGGAGGGTCCCTACGAGCAGTACTTC.

The rearrangement joins TRBV20-1 to TRBJ2-3; TRBD2 matches at 8 bases. V lost 6 bases and J lost 4; bases outside the gene matches: 9. The CDR3 is 14 residues long. Germline CDR1 DFQATT, CDR2 SNEGSKA (reference sequence). CDR3 region: CSAGASGLADTQYF. CDR3 DNA: TGCAGTGCGGGGGCTAGCGGGCTCGCAGATACGCAGTATTTT.

CDR3 bases: TGTGCCAGCAGCCAAGTAGGTTTAGGACAGAGGGACTACGAGCAGTACTTC. Translation gives CASSQVGLGQRDYEQYF. J is TRBJ2-7 and V is TRBV3-1; a weak D match, TRBD1 (6 bases). V was pared by 1 base and J by 3 bases, with 19 bases between. The CDR3 sequence is 17 residues long. The germline V gene has CDR1 LGHDT and CDR2 YNNKEL (reference sequence).

CDR3 protein: CSARRDRGHNEQFF. The CDR3 region has the DNA TGCAGTGCCCGAAGGGACAGGGGGCACAATGAGCAGTTCTTC. This chain links TRBV20-1 with TRBJ2-1; 12 bases match TRBD1. V lost 6 bases to trimming and J lost 5 bases; unmatched junction nucleotides: 5. This CDR3 is 14 amino acids long. CDR1 DFQATT and CDR2 SNEGSKA come from the germline V gene (reference sequence).

The gene calls are TRBV7-9 and TRBJ2-1; 11 bases agree with TRBD1. The germline V gene has CDR1 SEHNR and CDR2 FQNEAQ (reference sequence). CDR3 size: 15 residues. Trimming cost V 5 bases and J 7 bases; bases outside gene matches: 7. The CDR3 protein is CASSGGQGEQNEQFF. The CDR3 nucleotides read TGTGCCAGCAGCGGGGGACAGGGGGAGCAAAATGAGCAGTTCTTC.

This clonotype was counted a few times. Relative to the germline gene, one junction end is altered; a read error may explain this. Here the CDR3 reads CASRYTTEELFF. CDR3 DNA: TGTGCCAGCAGGTACACGACCGAGGAGCTGTTTTTT. V and J are TRBV12-3 or TRBV12-4 and TRBJ2-2; no clear D gene. The CDR3 has 12 residues.

This clonotype was recorded many times. The genes are TRBV6-5 and TRBJ2-7, with D possibly being TRBD1 (6 bases). V lost 3 bases, J lost 5 bases, and 14 bases lay in between. Germline CDR1 is MNHEY and CDR2 is SVGAGI. The CDR3 has 14 residues. CDR3 amino acids: CASSYIGRGHEQYF. CDR3 nucleotides: TGTGCCAGCAGTTATATTGGCAGGGGTCACGAGCAGTACTTC.

This chain links TRBV7-9 with TRBJ1-1; TRBD1 might be the D (5 bases). The CDR3 spans 15 residues. Germline CDR1 and CDR2: SEHNR and FQNEAQ (reference sequence). Trimming stripped 3 bases from V and 0 bases from J, with 11 bases between. CDR3 residues: CASSLGDRMNTEAFF. The CDR3, as DNA: TGTGCCAGCAGCTTGGGGGACCGAATGAACACTGAAGCTTTCTTT.